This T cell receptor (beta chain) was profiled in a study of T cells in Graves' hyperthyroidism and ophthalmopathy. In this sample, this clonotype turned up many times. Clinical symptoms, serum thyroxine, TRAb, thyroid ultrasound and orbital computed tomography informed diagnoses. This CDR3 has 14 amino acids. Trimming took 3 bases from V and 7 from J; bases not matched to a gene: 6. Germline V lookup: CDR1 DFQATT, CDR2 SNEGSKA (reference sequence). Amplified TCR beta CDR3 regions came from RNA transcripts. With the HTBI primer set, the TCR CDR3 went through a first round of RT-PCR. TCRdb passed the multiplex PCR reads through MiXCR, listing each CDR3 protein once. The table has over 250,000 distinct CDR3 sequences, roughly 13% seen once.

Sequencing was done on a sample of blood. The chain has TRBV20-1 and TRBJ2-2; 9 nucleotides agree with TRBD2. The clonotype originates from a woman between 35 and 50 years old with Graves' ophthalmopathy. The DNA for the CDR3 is TGCAGTGCTAGTAGCGCGGGAGGGGGCGGGGAGCTGTTTTTT. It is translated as CSASSAGGGGELFF.